Presented here are 25 T cell receptor beta chains from one specimen sequenced in a study of T cells in women clearing cervical HPV infection. The protocol was immunoSEQ multiplex PCR, while the TCRdb copy is restricted to in-frame clones and leaves out a portion. The listing contains tens of thousands of clones. The sample taken for sequencing was blood buffy coat. All receptors come from a woman aged 18 to 75 with a cervical HPV16 infection that either progressed to CIN3+ or cleared (not recorded which).

For this clone: The read finishes 3 residues shy of the CDR3 end, and the germline J gene is used to complete it. The chain recombines TRBV30 with TRBJ2-7, with TRBD2 identical over 8 bases. CDR1 and CDR2 from the germline V gene are GTSNPN and SVGIG (reference sequence). V dropped 6 bases and J dropped 3; count of bases not matched to a gene: 4. The CDR3 extends over 12 amino acids. CDR3 sequence reads: CACLAGGYEQYF. CDR3 DNA (partial): TGTGCCTGCCTTGCGGGGGGCTACGAG.

In the case of this clone: The read ends 3 residues shy of where the CDR3 ends; the end is completed using the germline J gene. J is TRBJ1-6 and V is TRBV15, with 9 bases matching TRBD1. The CDR3 covers 19 residues. V trimming: 0 bases; J trimming: 7 bases; junction bases outside the gene matches: 13. CDR1 is LNHNV and CDR2 is YYDKDF in the germline V gene (reference sequence). The sequenced CDR3 bases are TGTGCCACCAGCAGAGATCTCCGGGGACAGGGTCAAGGGAATTCACCC. Translated, it gives CATSRDLRGQGQGNSP. The entire CDR3 protein reads CATSRDLRGQGQGNSPLHF.

Remarks on this clone: The sequenced fragment ends 3 residues before the CDR3 boundary, so the rest is inferred from the germline J gene. The genes are TRBV20-1 and TRBJ2-3, with TRBD1 matching 9 bases. Trimming cost V 6 bases and J 1 base; bases outside gene matches: 8. CDR3 length: 15 amino acids. Germline values: CDR1 DFQATT, CDR2 SNEGSKA (reference sequence). Partial CDR3 DNA: TGCAGTGCCAAGGACAGGGACAGGGGCACAGATACG. Amino acids: CSAKDRDRGTDT. The full CDR3 sequence reads CSAKDRDRGTDTQYF.

With respect to this clone: The CDR3 is cut off 3 residues early in the read; its end comes from the germline J gene. The chain links TRBV19 to TRBJ2-1, with 11 bases aligning to TRBD1. Per germline, CDR1 LNHDA and CDR2 SQIVND (reference sequence). The CDR3 has 15 residues. Trimming cost V 4 bases and J 8 bases; bases outside gene matches: 7. CDR3 protein: CASSKGQGAADEQFF. The covered CDR3 bases are TGTGCCAGTAGTAAAGGACAGGGGGCTGCCGATGAG.

Here the CDR3 reads CASTARAGGDEQYF. CDR3 DNA, as far as it was read: TGTGCCAGCACCGCCCGAGCGGGAGGCGACGAG. The V call is TRBV5-4, the J call TRBJ2-7; the match to TRBD2 covers 9 bases. The read terminates 3 residues before the CDR3 end, so the remaining end is supplied by the germline J gene. The CDR3 extends over 14 amino acids. From germline, CDR1 is SGHNT and CDR2 YYREEE (reference sequence). The V and J ends lost 6 bases and 5 bases, in that order; junction bases with no gene match: 9.

Notes on this clone: The read ends 3 residues shy of where the CDR3 ends; the end is completed using the germline J gene. The chain couples TRBV20-1 to TRBJ2-1; TRBD1 agrees at 9 bases. The germline V gene has CDR1 DFQATT and CDR2 SNEGSKA (reference sequence). Germline trimming cut 3 bases from V and 7 bases from J; bases unmatched to any gene: 10. This CDR3 spans 15 amino acids. Here the CDR3 reads CSASSRDRVGNEQFF. The sequenced CDR3 bases are TGCAGTGCTAGTAGCCGGGACAGGGTAGGGAATGAG.

Details on this clone: Read sequence stops 3 residues before the CDR3 end, and the germline J gene provides the missing end. The V call is TRBV6-2 or TRBV6-3, the J call TRBJ1-1; D unclear. The CDR3 totals 12 residues. CDR1 is MNHEY, CDR2 SVGEGT, per germline. Trimming stripped 5 bases from V and 1 base from J, with 5 bases between. The sequenced CDR3 bases are TGTGCCAGCAGTCCAGGGAACACTGAA. It translates to CASSPGNTE. Given in full, the CDR3 is CASSPGNTEAFF.

Note on this clone: Sequencing ends 3 residues short of the CDR3 end; the germline J gene provides the rest. The chain uses TRBV7-9 and TRBJ2-2; 9 nucleotides match TRBD1. The length of the CDR3 is 15 residues. Germline-derived CDR1 and CDR2 are SEHNR and FQNEAQ (reference sequence). V gave up 6 bases and J gave up 6 bases; unmatched junction bases: 8. The CDR3 DNA, read in part, is TGTGCCAGCAGTAAATTGGGGACAGGGTCCGGGGAG. Amino acids: CASSKLGTGSGE. The entire CDR3 protein is CASSKLGTGSGELFF.

On this clone: From the germline J gene comes the end of the CDR3, since the read stops 3 residues before it. This rearrangement joins TRBV2 to TRBJ1-2; D might be TRBD1 (6 bases). The germline CDR1 and CDR2 sequences are SNHLY and FYNNEI. The CDR3 spans 14 residues. V lost 6 bases to trimming and J lost 2 bases, with 13 bases between them. Partial CDR3 DNA: TGTGCCAGCAGCGGCCGGGACACCAACTATGGC. It yields the protein CASSGRDTNYG. The whole CDR3 protein is CASSGRDTNYGYTF.

Details on this clone: The missing CDR3 end, 3 residues past where the read stops, is filled in from the germline J gene. The chain links TRBV11-2 to TRBJ2-7, with 10 positions matching TRBD2. Germline V gene data show CDR1 as SGHAT and CDR2 as FQNNGV. The CDR3 extends over 14 amino acids. With V trimmed by 7 bases and J by 2 bases, 5 bases remained unmatched. The CDR3 spells CASTPGLATYEQYF. CDR3 DNA (partial): TGTGCCAGCACCCCGGGACTAGCGACCTACGAG.

For this clone: The CDR3 extends 3 residues past the end of the read, so its final part is completed from the germline J gene. The rearrangement links TRBV10-3 to TRBJ2-4; 7 positions agree with TRBD1. V trimming: 3 bases; J trimming: 0 bases; junction bases outside the gene matches: 5. In germline, CDR1 is ENHRY, CDR2 SYGVKD. CDR3 length: 16 amino acids. The CDR3: CAISDRTGGAKNIQYF. CDR3 DNA, as far as it was read: TGTGCCATCAGTGACCGGACAGGAGGAGCCAAAAACATT.

The CDR3 bases that were read are TGTGCCAGCAGCTTATTCGTAGGGGCCGGGGAG. Amino acid sequence: CASSLFVGAGE. From start to end, the CDR3 is CASSLFVGAGELFF. The V and J genes are TRBV7-6 and TRBJ2-2; possible D gene TRBD1, 5 bases. The CDR3 end is not reached by the read, which stops 3 residues before it; the germline J gene fills it in. Germline CDR1 is SGHVS and CDR2 is FNYEAQ. V was trimmed by 2 bases and J by 6 bases, leaving 10 bases between them. The CDR3 runs 14 residues.

In the case of this clone: The read comes to an end 3 residues before the CDR3 does, leaving the germline J gene to fill in the end. The V gene is TRBV20-1, the J gene TRBJ2-7, with 9 bases identical to TRBD1. With V trimmed by 1 base and J by 5 bases, 3 bases remained unmatched. Germline V lookup: CDR1 DFQATT, CDR2 SNEGSKA (reference sequence). The CDR3 is 13 amino acids. The sequenced CDR3 bases are TGCAGTGCTAGAGCAGGGACAGGGAACGAG. Encoded protein: CSARAGTGNE. The whole CDR3 protein is CSARAGTGNEQYF.

Of note for this clone: The CDR3 is cut off 3 residues early in the read; its end comes from the germline J gene. The chain links TRBV20-1 to TRBJ2-2; D perhaps matches TRBD2 (7 bases). The CDR3 sequence is 14 residues long. Looked up from germline, CDR1 is DFQATT and CDR2 is SNEGSKA (reference sequence). V lost 3 bases, J lost 4 bases, and 12 bases lay in between. CDR3: CSASRGGGTGELFF. Partial CDR3 DNA: TGCAGTGCTAGCAGGGGAGGGGGCACCGGGGAG.

In the case of this clone: The sequenced fragment ends 3 residues before the CDR3 boundary, so the rest is inferred from the germline J gene. The gene calls are TRBV9 and TRBJ2-7, with 9 bases fitting TRBD2. The CDR3 is 16 residues long. V shed 4 bases and J 3 bases; nucleotides not matched to a gene: 11. CDR1 is SGDLS and CDR2 is YYNGEE in the germline V gene. The CDR3 reads CASSPGLASGNYEQYF. The part of the CDR3 DNA that was read is TGTGCCAGCAGCCCCGGGTTGGCTAGCGGGAACTACGAG.

Concerning this clone itself: With the read ending 3 residues before the CDR3 end, the germline J gene is used to fill in that end. The chain joins TRBV20-1 to TRBJ2-7, with 9 bases fitting TRBD1. Looked up from germline, CDR1 is DFQATT and CDR2 is SNEGSKA (reference sequence). V shed 4 bases and J 4 bases; nucleotides not matched to a gene: 11. This CDR3 contains 15 residues. Incomplete CDR3 DNA: TGCAGTGCTACTAATAAGGGACAGGGATTGTACGAG. Translated, it gives CSATNKGQGLYE. The CDR3 reads in full as CSATNKGQGLYEQYF.

A note on this clone: The read terminates 3 residues before the CDR3 end, so the remaining end is supplied by the germline J gene. V gene TRBV20-1 combines with J gene TRBJ2-5, with 12 bases matching TRBD2. From germline, CDR1 is DFQATT and CDR2 SNEGSKA (reference sequence). The V gene end was trimmed by 3 bases and the J gene end by 4 bases; junction bases not matched to a gene: 6. This CDR3 comprises 15 residues. The CDR3 sequence is CSARSLAGGSETQYF. The covered CDR3 bases are TGCAGTGCTAGGAGCCTAGCGGGAGGGTCAGAGACC.

As concerns this clone: The read falls 3 residues short of the CDR3 end, and the missing part is taken from the germline J gene. The chain has TRBV2 and TRBJ2-3; the D gene is possibly TRBD2 (6 bases). Germline loops: CDR1 SNHLY, CDR2 FYNNEI. The CDR3 is 14 residues long. CDR3 sequence: CASSEAGLGETQYF. CDR3 DNA (partial): TGTGCCAGCAGTGAAGCGGGACTGGGGGAGACG.

In regard to this clone: Read coverage stops 3 residues before the CDR3 terminus; the germline J gene supplies the remainder. The rearrangement uses TRBV5-1 and TRBJ1-2; 10 bases are shared with TRBD1. From germline, CDR1 is SGHRS and CDR2 YFSETQ. CDR3 length: 16 amino acids. CDR3 bases read: TGCGCCAGCAGCTCAAGTCCCGGGACAGGGGACAGCGGC. The encoded protein is CASSSSPGTGDSG. The complete CDR3 reads CASSSSPGTGDSGYTF.

Concerning this clone: The observed sequence ends 3 residues before the CDR3 terminus, with the missing tail filled in from the germline J gene. The V and J genes are TRBV5-5 and TRBJ2-2; D is unclear. Germline CDR1 reads SGHKS; CDR2 reads YYEKEE (reference sequence). V dropped 2 bases and J dropped 1 base, with 3 bases sitting between them. The CDR3 is 13 amino acids. This CDR3 is CASSLQNTGELFF. CDR3 bases read: TGTGCCAGCAGCTTACAGAACACCGGGGAG.

Notes on this clone: The sequence runs out 3 residues before the end of the CDR3; the remainder is reconstructed from the germline J gene. This chain connects TRBV6-1 to TRBJ1-1; 8 positions match TRBD1. From germline, CDR1 is MNHNS and CDR2 SASEGT. Germline trimming cut 2 bases from V and 6 bases from J; bases unmatched to any gene: 2. There are 13 residues in the CDR3. The covered CDR3 bases are TGTGCCAGCAGTGAAAAGGACAGGGCTGAA. It is translated as CASSEKDRAE. The full CDR3 protein is CASSEKDRAEAFF.

Comments on this clone: The read halts 3 residues ahead of the CDR3 end, with the missing end drawn from the germline J gene. This chain uses TRBV5-1 with TRBJ1-1; 10 bases agree with TRBD1. CDR1 and CDR2 from the germline V gene are SGHRS and YFSETQ. The CDR3 is 16 residues long. Trimming at V came to 2 bases and at J to 1 base, leaving 5 bases not matched to a gene. The CDR3 bases that were read are TGCGCCAGCAGCTTAAGACAGGGGGCCCCGAACACTGAA. Protein: CASSLRQGAPNTE. The CDR3 in its entirety is CASSLRQGAPNTEAFF.

With regard to this clone: Read data end 3 residues before the CDR3 end; the end is taken from the germline J gene. The chain employs TRBV20-1 and TRBJ2-1, with 8 bases identical to TRBD2. Trimming at V came to 3 bases and at J to 7 bases, leaving 14 bases not matched to a gene. The CDR3 covers 16 residues. Germline CDR1 DFQATT, CDR2 SNEGSKA (reference sequence). CDR3 DNA (partial): TGCAGTGCTAGCGCGGCGGGGGGCACGTACGGGAATGAG. Translating gives CSASAAGGTYGNE. The entire CDR3 is CSASAAGGTYGNEQFF.

Comments on this clone: The sequenced fragment ends 3 residues before the CDR3 boundary, so the rest is inferred from the germline J gene. V gene TRBV4-2 combines with J gene TRBJ1-2; 8 bases line up with TRBD1. The germline V gene encodes CDR1 LGHNA and CDR2 YNFKEQ. Trimming cost V 0 bases and J 4 bases; bases outside gene matches: 4. The CDR3 consists of 15 residues. Incomplete CDR3 DNA: TGTGCCAGCAGCCAAGATCTCGGACAGGGCTATGGC. Translated, it gives CASSQDLGQGYG. The full CDR3 reads CASSQDLGQGYGYTF.

The chain's CDR3 is CSVDLASRETQYF. The CDR3 DNA, read in part, is TGCAGCGTTGATCTAGCGAGTAGAGAGACC. V usage is TRBV29-1 and J usage is TRBJ2-5; tentatively, D is TRBD2 (6 bases). The missing CDR3 end, 3 residues past where the read stops, is filled in from the germline J gene. Germline V gene data show CDR1 as SQVTM and CDR2 as ANQGSEA. CDR3 size: 13 residues. V lost 3 bases to trimming and J lost 4 bases, with 12 bases between them.